This T cell receptor beta chain was recorded in a study of blood T cell repertoires in COVID-19. The overall study: Sources were T cells, B-cell-depleted T cells, or PBMCs; the material itself was cDNA or gDNA.

Sequencing used immunoSEQ multiplex PCR; TCRdb keeps in-frame clones, though not all of them. The sample has approximately 150,000 clones, 70% to 90% seen once. Germline lookup yields CDR1 MDHEN and CDR2 SYDVKM. V was cut by 1 base and J by 1 base, with 14 bases left in between. This CDR3 contains 16 residues. The genes are TRBV28 and TRBJ2-7, with D maybe TRBD1 (6 bases). Sequencing was carried out using peripheral blood. This sequence was found in a man aged 50 to 60 who had recovered from COVID-19. The CDR3 DNA reads as TGTGCCAGCAGTTTATTGCCAGGGGATAGATCCTACGAGCAGTACTTC. Amino acids: CASSLLPGDRSYEQYF.